This TCR beta chain was observed in a study of blood T cell repertoires in COVID-19. Study in general: The analysed material was cDNA or gDNA that came from T cells, B-cell-depleted T cells, or PBMCs.

In the source study's methods: Reference gene primer amplification gave estimated nucleated cell counts. The repertoire was sequenced with immunoSEQ multiplex PCR; TCRdb's copy has only in-frame clones and lacks some. V and J calls plus clone size are reproduced from that table; the DNA served to infer D and trimming. The data show about 300,000 clones, about nine tenths seen once. Donors in Cohort 3 who had recovered were those with two negative PCRs, healthcare professional clearance, or resolution of their symptoms. Trimming took 3 bases from V and 1 from J, leaving 6 bases between them. The CDR3 covers 13 residues.

The sample was PBMCs or T cells enriched from blood (not recorded which). The chain employs TRBV12-3 or TRBV12-4 and TRBJ2-5; D gene unclear. The sequence was obtained from a man aged 30-40 years who had recovered from COVID-19. CDR3 protein: CASSFYVQETQYF. DNA for the CDR3: TGTGCCAGCAGTTTCTACGTCCAAGAGACCCAGTACTTC.